The 4 T cell receptor beta chains listed next were all sequenced from one sample in a study of T cell responses to AZD1222 COVID-19 vaccine (dated by TCRdb to about 2021). The library was made by the immunoSEQ multiplex PCR assay. TCRdb carries this immuneACCESS record with in-frame sequences only. Its versions omit some clonotypes, under half of them owing to an unresolved V gene in the studies checked, with the rest unexplained. In this sample the table shows more than 140,000 clones, 88% of which occur a single time. Under 2.5% of the sample comes from the top ten. The time point label on this specimen signifies: baseline before first vaccination. Here the sequenced sample was peripheral blood, taken on day 0 of AZD1222 vaccination. The receptors stem from an adult in good health.

This chain joins TRBV4-2 and TRBJ1-1; D unclear. From germline, CDR1 is LGHNA and CDR2 YNFKEQ. The CDR3 totals 13 residues. V gave up 2 bases and J gave up 2 bases, with 6 bases separating them. CDR3 sequence: CASSQSGNTEAFF. In DNA form, the CDR3 reads TGTGCCAGCAGCCAAAGCGGAAACACTGAAGCTTTCTTT.

The V call is TRBV14, the J call TRBJ1-3; D is uncertain. Germline values: CDR1 SGHDN, CDR2 FVKESK. V lost 1 base and J lost 0, with 10 bases in between. The CDR3 is made up of 16 amino acids. In DNA, the CDR3 is TGTGCCAGCAGCCAAGTTGTGGGATTCTCTGGAAACACCATATATTTT. Protein: CASSQVVGFSGNTIYF.

The chain carries TRBV9 and TRBJ1-2; tentative D call: TRBD1 (5 bases). V lost 6 bases to trimming and J lost 2 bases, with 23 bases between them. The CDR3 sequence is 17 residues long. Germline assignment: CDR1 SGDLS and CDR2 YYNGEE. CDR3 nucleotide sequence: TGTGCCAGCACGCCCCCCCAGGGCCCGAGGGGCAACTATGGCTACACCTTC. This sequence encodes CASTPPQGPRGNYGYTF.

This chain uses TRBV28 with TRBJ1-6; D unclear. The V gene's germline CDR1 is MDHEN and CDR2 SYDVKM. The CDR3 is 14 residues long. V was trimmed by 5 bases and J by 9 bases, leaving 14 bases between them. In DNA, the CDR3 is TGTGCCAGCAGTCCGCCAAAGTACGGTTCACCCCTCCACTTT. Its protein product is CASSPPKYGSPLHF.